Each of the 22 T cell receptor beta chains below was sequenced from the same sample in a study of chemoradiotherapy in HPV16-positive cancers. Produced via immunoSEQ multiplex PCR; TCRdb's table is partial and in-frame only. The sample has approximately 29,000 clones; roughly 80% are singletons. The sample in question was blood, obtained from a patient who underwent chemoradiotherapy. These receptors all come from a human donor with HPV-associated anogenital cancer.

The rearrangement joins TRBV13 to TRBJ1-6; a weak D match, TRBD1 (5 bases). Germline-derived CDR1 and CDR2 are PRHDT and FYEKMQ (reference sequence). The CDR3 has 15 amino acids. V gave up 0 bases and J gave up 9 bases, with 12 bases separating them. The CDR3 nucleotides are TGTGCCAGCAGCTTAGGGGGCAGGGCAAGTTCACCCCTCCACTTT. Its protein product is CASSLGGRASSPLHF. The entire variable domain, with the rest obtained from reference TRBV13 and TRBJ1-6, is as follows: AAGVIQSPRHLIKEKRETATLKCYPIPRHDTVYWYQQGPGQDPQFLISFYEKMQSDKGSIPDRFSAQQFSDYHSELNMSSLELGDSALYFCASSLGGRASSPLHFGNGTRLTVT.

Written as DNA, the CDR3 is TGTGCCAGCAGCCGGGGGGGGGACCTTGGAAACTATGGCTACACCTTC. It encodes CASSRGGDLGNYGYTF. V is TRBV5-5 and J is TRBJ1-2, with a possible D match to TRBD1 (5 bases). This CDR3 is 16 amino acids long. Germline V gives CDR1 SGHKS, CDR2 YYEKEE (reference sequence). Trimming took off 4 bases at V and 2 bases at J, with 18 bases between the two ends.

V usage is TRBV5-6 and J usage is TRBJ1-3; possibly TRBD1 for D (6 bases). The CDR3 is made up of 17 amino acids. V lost 4 bases, J lost 4 bases, and 21 bases lay in between. The germline V gene has CDR1 SGHDT and CDR2 YYEEEE. CDR3 nucleotides: TGTGCCAGCAGCCCTAGACCTGGGACACCTCGAGGAAACACCATATATTTT. Residues: CASSPRPGTPRGNTIYF.

This rearrangement joins TRBV30 to TRBJ1-1, with TRBD1 matching over 8 bases. Germline CDR1 is GTSNPN and CDR2 is SVGIG (reference sequence). J lost 4 bases, V lost 2 bases, and 3 bases had no gene match. The CDR3 totals 13 residues. The CDR3: CAWSRTGGTEAFF. CDR3 nucleotides: TGTGCCTGGAGTCGTACAGGGGGCACTGAAGCTTTCTTT.

The chain carries TRBV6-6 and TRBJ1-3, with D possibly matching TRBD1 (5 bases). This CDR3 comprises 14 residues. Germline-derived CDR1 and CDR2 are MNHNY and SVGAGI (reference sequence). V lost 10 bases and J 4 bases, leaving 17 bases between the germline ends. CDR3 in amino acids: CATTPAGSGNTIYF. For the CDR3, the DNA is TGTGCCACCACGCCGGCAGGGTCCGGAAACACCATATATTTT.

This clone showed up just a few times. This chain connects TRBV30 to TRBJ1-2; TRBD1 is a possible D gene (5 bases). CDR1 GTSNPN and CDR2 SVGIG come from the germline V gene (reference sequence). The CDR3 extends over 15 amino acids. Trimming stripped 0 bases from V and 3 bases from J, with 14 bases between. The CDR3 sequence: CAWSVGPPRDYGYTF. The CDR3, as DNA: TGTGCCTGGAGTGTGGGACCCCCAAGGGACTATGGCTACACCTTC.

The V and J genes are TRBV2 and TRBJ1-5; possibly TRBD1 for D (6 bases). This CDR3 comprises 14 residues. V was cut by 5 bases and J by 7 bases, with 15 bases left in between. In germline, CDR1 is SNHLY, CDR2 FYNNEI. The CDR3 DNA reads as TGTGCCAGCAGTCAGAGGGGGGCTAGGCAGCCCCAGCATTTT. This codes for CASSQRGARQPQHF.

The V call is TRBV4-1, the J call TRBJ1-1; the D is unclear. The V end was cut by 2 bases, the J end by 1 base, with 5 bases between. The CDR3 totals 13 residues. Germline-derived CDR1 and CDR2 are MGHRA and YSYEKL. The CDR3 reads CASSQWENTEAFF. The CDR3 nucleotides read TGCGCCAGCAGCCAATGGGAGAACACTGAAGCTTTCTTT.

The rearrangement uses TRBV7-2 and TRBJ2-5; no clear D. This CDR3 is built from 11 residues. Germline V gene lookup returns CDR1 SGHTA and CDR2 FQGNSA. V was shortened by 5 bases and J by 5 bases, with 6 bases between the two germline ends. The CDR3 bases are TGTGCCAGCAGCGAACGGGAGACCCAGTACTTC. Translation gives CASSERETQYF.

The chain recombines TRBV2 with TRBJ2-3; TRBD2 agrees at 8 bases. The CDR3 is 16 residues long. CDR1 is SNHLY and CDR2 is FYNNEI in the germline V gene. V lost 8 bases to trimming and J lost 0 bases; unmatched junction nucleotides: 10. DNA for the CDR3: TGTGCCAGCGGGGGTGGCGGGGGGCTTAGCACAGATACGCAGTATTTT. Translation: CASGGGGGLSTDTQYF. Together with reference TRBV2 and TRBJ2-3, the CDR3 gives the full variable domain: EPEVTQTPSHQVTQMGQEVILRCVPISNHLYFYWYRQILGQKVEFLVSFYNNEISEKSEIFDDQFSVERPDGSNFTLKIRSTKLEDSAMYFCASGGGGGLSTDTQYFGPGTRLTVL.

The rearrangement joins TRBV15 to TRBJ1-2, with D possibly matching TRBD1 (6 bases). Germline CDR1 is LNHNV and CDR2 is YYDKDF (reference sequence). V lost 4 bases and J lost 7, with 16 bases in between. This CDR3 has 14 amino acids. DNA of the CDR3: TGTGCCACCAGCATTCGTCCGGGGGCGAGTGGCTACACCTTC. Encoded protein: CATSIRPGASGYTF.

The chain links TRBV29-1 to TRBJ1-1; 8 positions agree with TRBD1. CDR3 size: 12 residues. CDR1 and CDR2 from the germline V gene are SQVTM and ANQGSEA. With 1 base clipped from V and 10 bases from J, the junction kept 5 bases outside the gene matches. CDR3 bases: TGCAGCGTTGAAGTATCCCAGGGGGCAGCTTTCTTT. Amino acid sequence: CSVEVSQGAAFF.

The chain combines TRBV9 with TRBJ2-5; either TRBD1 or TRBD2 may supply D (5 bases each). The V end lost 0 bases, the J end lost 1 base, and 10 bases lay between the germline ends. Germline V CDR1 and CDR2: SGDLS, YYNGEE. CDR3 length: 15 residues. The CDR3 DNA sequence: TGTGCCAGCAGCGTAGCTATTGGGGGCCAAGAGACCCAGTACTTC. This sequence encodes CASSVAIGGQETQYF.

In this sample, this clone turned up a few times. The chain joins TRBV5-1 to TRBJ1-1, with 7 positions matching TRBD1. There are 16 residues in the CDR3. V was clipped by 3 bases and J by 0 bases; unmatched bases: 8. The germline gives CDR1 SGHRS, CDR2 YFSETQ. CDR3 in DNA: TGCGCCAGCAGCTACGGACAGGTTAGAATGAACACTGAAGCTTTCTTT. Its translation: CASSYGQVRMNTEAFF.

The gene calls are TRBV19 and TRBJ1-1; possibly TRBD1 for D (6 bases). This CDR3 contains 14 residues. V gave up 3 bases and J gave up 4 bases, with 12 bases separating them. Germline CDR1 reads LNHDA; CDR2 reads SQIVND (reference sequence). Here the CDR3 reads CASSIRGITTEAFF. The DNA of the CDR3 is TGTGCCAGTAGTATTAGGGGGATCACCACTGAAGCTTTCTTT.

This sequence joins TRBV6-5 and TRBJ1-1; TRBD1 matches 9 bases. With 4 bases clipped from V and 0 bases from J, the junction kept 6 bases outside the gene matches. The CDR3 is 16 amino acids. Germline assignment: CDR1 MNHEY and CDR2 SVGAGI. This CDR3 is CASSWDREGMNTEAFF. The CDR3 DNA is TGTGCCAGCAGTTGGGACAGGGAGGGGATGAACACTGAAGCTTTCTTT.

The chain has TRBV19 and TRBJ2-1, with 7 bases matching TRBD1. V was clipped by 5 bases and J by 7 bases; unmatched bases: 11. The germline gives CDR1 LNHDA, CDR2 SQIVND (reference sequence). CDR3 length: 15 amino acids. Here the CDR3 reads CASSLRQGNSNEQFF. The DNA for the CDR3 is TGTGCCAGTAGTCTGCGACAGGGTAACTCTAATGAGCAGTTCTTC. Supplemented by reference TRBV19 and TRBJ2-1, the full variable domain reads DGGITQSPKYLFRKEGQNVTLSCEQNLNHDAMYWYRQDPGQGLRLIYYSQIVNDFQKGDIAEGYSVSREKKESFPLTVTSAQKNPTAFYLCASSLRQGNSNEQFFGPGTRLTVL.

This sequence joins TRBV4-1 and TRBJ2-1; 11 nucleotides agree with TRBD2. The CDR3 is 17 amino acids. Unmatched junction bases numbered 10, after V lost 0 bases and J lost 9 bases. Per the germline V gene, CDR1 is MGHRA and CDR2 is YSYEKL. The CDR3 loop reads CASSQDMASGGSGEQFF. CDR3 DNA sequence: TGCGCCAGCAGCCAAGATATGGCTAGCGGGGGGAGTGGTGAGCAGTTCTTC.

This clone was observed a single time. The V gene is TRBV5-1, the J gene TRBJ2-3; 8 bases are shared with TRBD2. The V and J ends lost 4 bases and 3 bases, in that order; junction bases with no gene match: 10. The length of the CDR3 is 16 residues. Germline-derived CDR1 and CDR2 are SGHRS and YFSETQ. CDR3 coding DNA: TGCGCCAGCAGCCCCTCCGGGGGGGCGGGTACAGATACGCAGTATTTT. Translating gives CASSPSGGAGTDTQYF. Using reference TRBV5-1 and TRBJ2-3 for the parts outside the CDR3, the full variable domain is KAGVTQTPRYLIKTRGQQVTLSCSPISGHRSVSWYQQTPGQGLQFLFEYFSETQRNKGNFPGRFSGRQFSNSRSEMNVSTLELGDSALYLCASSPSGGAGTDTQYFGPGTRLTVL.

This clone showed up just once. This rearrangement joins TRBV9 to TRBJ2-5; 13 nucleotides align to TRBD2. The CDR3 is made up of 16 amino acids. The germline V gene encodes CDR1 SGDLS and CDR2 YYNGEE. After removal of 3 bases from V and 9 bases from J, the junction contained 11 bases not matched to a gene. CDR3 bases: TGTGCCAGCAGCGACGGGGGGACTAGCGGGGCAGTGGCCCAGTACTTC. This codes for CASSDGGTSGAVAQYF.

The chain has TRBV5-1 and TRBJ1-4, with D unclear. In germline, CDR1 is SGHRS, CDR2 YFSETQ. V shed 1 base and J shed 0 bases, with 7 bases lying between them. The CDR3 consists of 15 residues. CDR3: CASSLFGTTNEKLFF. The CDR3 DNA is TGCGCCAGCAGCTTGTTTGGGACAACTAATGAAAAACTGTTTTTT. Full variable domain (remainder filled in from reference TRBV5-1 and TRBJ1-4): KAGVTQTPRYLIKTRGQQVTLSCSPISGHRSVSWYQQTPGQGLQFLFEYFSETQRNKGNFPGRFSGRQFSNSRSEMNVSTLELGDSALYLCASSLFGTTNEKLFFGSGTQLSVL.

As DNA, the CDR3 is TGTGCCAGCAGCTCCCGGGACTACTCCTACGAGCAGTACTTC. This gives the protein CASSSRDYSYEQYF. The chain employs TRBV7-2 and TRBJ2-7, with 7 nucleotides matching TRBD2. V lost 4 bases, J lost 0 bases, and 3 bases stayed unmatched. Looked up from germline, CDR1 is SGHTA and CDR2 is FQGNSA. The CDR3 extends over 14 amino acids.